This entry describes one T cell receptor (beta chain). This entry belongs to a study of blood T cells in healthy people across ages. The CDR3 is 15 residues long. Per germline, CDR1 SGHTA and CDR2 FQGNSA. With V trimmed by 5 bases and J by 4 bases, 4 bases remained unmatched. For the second PCR, which ran for about 7 to 11 cycles, a sample-barcoded 5' primer and a J-beta primer mix were used. Each CDR3 protein is one row after TCRdb ran MiXCR on the 5' RACE reads. The repertoire consists of some 900,000 distinct CDR3 sequences, with around 49% occurring once and the leading ten covering roughly 12%. The rearrangement uses TRBV7-2 and TRBJ2-3; TRBD1 aligns across 12 bases. The material sequenced was blood. The sequence was obtained from a man aged 25 to 40 in good health. DNA of the CDR3: TGTGCCAGCAGCCGGGGACAGGGGGCTCCAGATACGCAGTATTTT. Its translation: CASSRGQGAPDTQYF.